This T cell receptor beta chain was profiled in a study of CD8+CD57+ T cells in acquired aplastic anemia. Study in general: Average DNA yield from sorted CD4+ and CD8+ cells was around 3.2 ug.

Per the germline V gene, CDR1 is GTSNPN and CDR2 is SVGIG (reference sequence). This CDR3 is built from 13 residues. V lost 7 bases and J lost 0, with 12 bases in between. The TCR beta profiling, which covered VDJ combination and CDR3 sequence, was carried out using genomic DNA as the template. TCRdb reprocessed the reads with MiXCR, giving one entry per CDR3 protein. The sample comprises under 150,000 distinct CDR3 sequences, 41% of which are singletons, and over 6.5% rests with the top ten. This clonotype has a count of ten or more. The sequenced sample consisted of sorted CD4+, CD8+, or CD8+CD57+ T cells (not recorded which) from PBMCs. The chain uses TRBV30 and TRBJ1-1; no clear D gene. The clonotype comes from a human donor in good health, serving as a control. DNA for the CDR3: TGTGCCTACCGACGGAAAATGAACACTGAAGCTTTCTTT. It encodes CAYRRKMNTEAFF.